The rows below give T cell receptor beta chains drawn from one sample of a study of control samples from healthy donors and cancer patients. Libraries were prepared by immunoSEQ multiplex PCR; TCRdb keeps only in-frame clonotypes and omits some of them. The sample holds 35,000 to 55,000 clones, more than 75% seen once. Sequenced sample: PBMCs. Receptor source: a woman aged 55-75 years with lung cancer. Each CDR3 is given with its conserved first and last residue. Fields, in order: J gene, D gene, clone size, V gene, CDR3 protein, CDR3 DNA. D genes are given only for firm matches. Not all rows give a size; the values are once, few, many and, for expanded clones, a class.

TRBJ2-4,-,once,TRBV7-3,CASSLSPSGLAKNIQYF,TGTGCCAGCAGCTTAAGTCCAAGCGGGCTAGCCAAAAACATTCAGTACTTC
TRBJ2-1,TRBD2,-,TRBV9,CASERENGEQFF,TGTGCCAGCGAGCGGGAGAATGGTGAGCAGTTCTTC
TRBJ1-1,-,-,TRBV9,CASQGPHTEAFF,TGTGCCAGCCAGGGGCCGCACACTGAAGCTTTCTTT
TRBJ2-1,-,-,TRBV19,CASSILRDAGNEQFF,TGTGCCAGTAGTATACTACGGGACGCAGGAAATGAGCAGTTCTTC
TRBJ2-7,-,-,TRBV6-1,CASSEELGSSYEQYF,TGTGCCAGCAGTGAAGAGCTGGGGAGCTCCTACGAGCAGTACTTC
TRBJ2-7,TRBD2,-,TRBV27,CASGKLAGVDEQYF,TGTGCCAGCGGGAAACTAGCGGGAGTTGACGAGCAGTACTTC
TRBJ1-6,-,-,TRBV4-1,CASSQQQFYNSPLHF,TGCGCCAGCAGCCAACAACAGTTTTATAATTCACCCCTCCACTTT
TRBJ1-2,-,once,TRBV30,CAWTEIGESYGYTF,TGTGCCTGGACCGAGATAGGGGAATCCTATGGCTACACCTTC
TRBJ2-5,-,once,TRBV12-2,CASRLGPGLAGAPLETQYF,TGTGCAAGTCGCTTAGGACCGGGACTAGCGGGAGCGCCTTTGGAGACCCAGTACTTC
TRBJ2-3,TRBD2,few,TRBV19,CASSYTSGSTDTQYF,TGTGCCAGTAGTTACACTAGCGGGAGCACAGATACGCAGTATTTT
TRBJ2-5,-,-,TRBV2,CASTPRQAKGETQYF,TGTGCCAGCACCCCGAGACAGGCAAAGGGCGAGACCCAGTACTTC
TRBJ2-4,-,-,TRBV7-9,CASSPQGGGKNIQYF,TGTGCCAGCAGCCCCCAGGGTGGCGGCAAAAACATTCAGTACTTC
TRBJ2-1,-,-,TRBV23-1,CASSSCLQFF,TGCGCCAGCAGCTCATGTCTCCAGTTCTTC
TRBJ1-5,-,-,TRBV7-9,CASSPPGHSNQPQHF,TGTGCCAGCAGCCCCCCCGGCCACAGCAATCAGCCCCAGCATTTT
TRBJ2-4,TRBD1,-,TRBV29-1,CSYWDRGAKNIQYF,TGCAGCTATTGGGACAGGGGAGCCAAAAACATTCAGTACTTC
TRBJ1-3,-,-,TRBV2,CASSVNGPIYF,TGTGCCAGCAGTGTTAACGGCCCCATATATTTT
TRBJ2-5,TRBD2,-,TRBV15,CATSRGLTSGEQETQYF,TGTGCCACCAGCAGGGGGCTTACTAGCGGGGAACAAGAGACCCAGTACTTC
TRBJ2-7,-,-,TRBV6-1,CASSRGWVGEQYF,TGTGCCAGCAGTAGAGGTTGGGTTGGCGAGCAGTACTTC
TRBJ2-1,TRBD1,-,TRBV9,CASSQQDRVSYNEQFF,TGTGCCAGCAGCCAACAAGACAGGGTCTCCTACAATGAGCAGTTCTTC
TRBJ2-5,-,-,TRBV5-4,CASSPVRTQETQYF,TGTGCCAGCAGCCCGGTGCGTACCCAAGAGACCCAGTACTTC
TRBJ2-1,TRBD1,-,TRBV5-4,CASSARDRSWGEQFF,TGTGCCAGCAGCGCCCGGGACAGGAGCTGGGGTGAGCAGTTCTTC
TRBJ2-7,TRBD2,-,TRBV7-6,CASSLQTSGIVEQYF,TGTGCCAGCAGCTTGCAGACTAGCGGGATTGTTGAGCAGTACTTC
TRBJ2-7,-,-,TRBV7-9,CASSLGSGAPYEQYF,TGTGCCAGCAGCTTAGGATCCGGGGCCCCCTACGAGCAGTACTTC
TRBJ2-1,-,-,TRBV4-1,CASSQDPPGSFTGNEQFF,TGCGCCAGCAGCCAAGACCCTCCCGGTTCTTTTACGGGCAATGAGCAGTTCTTC
TRBJ1-2,-,-,TRBV7-2,CASSLGGEDGYTF,TGTGCCAGCAGCCTAGGGGGGGAGGATGGCTACACCTTC
TRBJ1-2,-,-,TRBV7-2,CASSLSGGRANYGYTF,TGTGCCAGCAGCTTATCCGGGGGGAGAGCTAACTATGGCTACACCTTC
TRBJ2-5,-,-,TRBV19,CASSMPGPGETQYF,TGTGCCAGTAGTATGCCCGGGCCGGGGGAGACCCAGTACTTC
TRBJ2-6,-,-,TRBV3-1/TRBV3-2,CASSQDPGANVLTF,TGTGCCAGCAGCCAAGATCCAGGGGCCAACGTCCTGACTTTC
TRBJ1-4,TRBD1,-,TRBV7-9,CASSWTGYEKLFF,TGTGCCAGCAGCTGGACAGGGTATGAAAAACTGTTTTTT
TRBJ2-7,-,-,TRBV11-2,CASSLGHTGVVPYEQYF,TGTGCCAGCAGCTTAGGTCATACGGGAGTGGTCCCGTACGAGCAGTACTTC
TRBJ2-2,-,-,TRBV25-1,CASSDRGGTGELFF,TGTGCCAGCAGTGACAGGGGAGGGACCGGGGAGCTGTTTTTT
TRBJ2-3,-,-,TRBV5-1,CASSLGLGFNTDTQYF,TGCGCCAGCAGCTTGGGACTAGGGTTTAACACAGATACGCAGTATTTT
TRBJ2-4,-,once,TRBV7-2,CASSLVIEEGIQYF,TGTGCCAGCAGCTTAGTAATAGAGGAAGGCATTCAGTACTTC
TRBJ1-4,TRBD1,-,TRBV7-9,CASSLLMGQGDEKLFF,TGTGCCAGCAGCTTACTAATGGGACAGGGCGATGAAAAACTGTTTTTT
TRBJ1-1,-,-,TRBV9,CASSRSRNTEAFF,TGTGCCAGCAGCCGTAGTAGGAACACTGAAGCTTTCTTT
TRBJ2-3,TRBD2,-,TRBV11-3,CASSLDGAGGTDTQYF,TGTGCCAGCAGCTTAGATGGCGCGGGAGGGACAGATACGCAGTATTTT
TRBJ1-1,TRBD1,once,TRBV4-2,CASSQPGQGGGSTEAFF,TGTGCCAGCAGCCAACCGGGACAGGGAGGTGGTAGCACTGAAGCTTTCTTT
TRBJ2-2,-,-,TRBV28,CASSFSRGFAGELFF,TGTGCCAGCAGTTTTTCTCGGGGGTTCGCCGGGGAGCTGTTTTTT
TRBJ2-7,-,-,TRBV6-1,CASSEVWGTYEQYF,TGTGCCAGCAGTGAAGTTTGGGGGACCTACGAGCAGTACTTC
TRBJ2-1,-,-,TRBV6-6,CASNEWPYNEQFF,TGTGCCAGCAACGAGTGGCCTTACAATGAGCAGTTCTTC
TRBJ1-1,-,few,TRBV9,CASSVDPMGAEAFF,TGTGCCAGCAGCGTAGACCCCATGGGGGCTGAAGCTTTCTTT
TRBJ2-3,TRBD2,-,TRBV27,CASSRGGLGTDTQYF,TGTGCCAGCAGCCGGGGGGGCTTAGGAACAGATACGCAGTATTTT
TRBJ2-7,TRBD2,-,TRBV6-5,CASSPTSGFSYEQYF,TGTGCCAGCAGCCCCACTAGCGGATTCTCCTACGAGCAGTACTTC
TRBJ2-1,-,-,TRBV5-6,CASSLMAGRSNKQFF,TGTGCCAGCAGCTTGATGGCGGGACGGTCAAACAAGCAGTTCTTC
TRBJ2-7,TRBD1,once,TRBV7-7,CASSSDREYEQYF,TGTGCCAGCAGCTCTGACAGGGAATACGAGCAGTACTTC
TRBJ1-2,TRBD1,-,TRBV19,CASSSYRDREYGYTF,TGTGCCAGTAGTAGCTACCGGGACAGGGAATATGGCTACACCTTC
TRBJ1-5,-,-,TRBV4-2,CASSQRHGVGANQPQHF,TGTGCCAGCAGCCAGCGGCATGGGGTCGGGGCCAATCAGCCCCAGCATTTT
TRBJ2-2,TRBD2,-,TRBV5-4,CASSGQREVDGELFF,TGTGCCAGCAGCGGACAGCGGGAGGTGGACGGGGAGCTGTTTTTT
TRBJ1-1,TRBD1,-,TRBV4-2,CASSQEPTGGTEAFF,TGTGCCAGCAGCCAAGAACCTACAGGGGGCACTGAAGCTTTCTTT
TRBJ1-3,-,-,TRBV29-1,CSVEKLDGNTIYF,TGCAGCGTTGAAAAACTGGATGGAAACACCATATATTTT
TRBJ1-1,-,-,TRBV4-2,CASSQGRGEAFF,TGTGCCAGCAGCCAAGGTAGAGGTGAAGCTTTCTTT
TRBJ1-4,-,few,TRBV19,CASKRARDATNEKLFF,TGTGCCAGTAAGAGGGCGCGGGATGCAACTAATGAAAAACTGTTTTTT